The clone carrying this TCR beta chain came up many times. From 5'RACE with constant-segment primers came TCR alpha and TCR beta cDNA libraries that carried sample barcodes and UMIs. One entry per CDR3 protein, called by TCRdb with MiXCR from the 5' RACE reads. The table lists a few hundred thousand distinct CDR3 sequences, more than 20% of them singletons, with approximately 13% in the top ten. This entry comes from a study of T-cell memory formation after mild COVID-19. V lost 1 base and J 6 bases, leaving 11 bases between the germline ends. Germline CDR1 SGHRS, CDR2 YFSETQ. The CDR3 extends over 14 amino acids.

This chain uses TRBV5-1 with TRBJ2-1; D possibly uses TRBD1 or TRBD2 (6 bases each). This TCR was sampled from an adult woman who had mild COVID-19 (a few samples of this study predate the infection). Cell type and time point are not known. Material: PBMCs or a T cell subset sorted from them (not recorded which). This chain's CDR3 is CASSLYPGANEQFF. Written as DNA, the CDR3 is TGCGCCAGCAGCTTGTATCCGGGGGCCAATGAGCAGTTCTTC.